The rows below give T cell receptor beta chains drawn from one sample of a study of T cells after yellow fever vaccination. TCRdb re-called the 5' RACE reads with MiXCR, one entry per CDR3 protein. The repertoire includes under 550,000 distinct CDR3 sequences, 21% of them detected once, and around 16% sits in the top ten. Specimen: PBMCs, collected roughly 20 days after the first yellow fever vaccination. The receptors derive from a man in his late teens or twenties who received the YFV17D yellow fever vaccine. Each CDR3 is given with its conserved first and last residue.

V	J	CDR3
TRBV7-9	TRBJ2-3	CASRSSFGRADTQYF
TRBV6-1	TRBJ2-1	CASSLSIGLRGNEQFF
TRBV12-3/TRBV12-4	TRBJ2-5	CASSLRVETQYF
TRBV7-2	TRBJ2-4	CASRLTGTGKFAGIQYF
TRBV25-1	TRBJ1-1	CASSALGRLTEAFF
TRBV5-5	TRBJ1-2	CASSVTVDNYGYTF
TRBV28	TRBJ1-2	CASRDRIYGGYTF
TRBV7-8	TRBJ1-1	CASSLGRRTRENTEAFF
TRBV4-1	TRBJ1-6	CASSAAGGSPLHF
TRBV12-3/TRBV12-4	TRBJ2-7	CASSFASGGFYEQYF
TRBV5-1	TRBJ1-2	CASSPERNYGYTF
TRBV4-2	TRBJ1-1	CASSRQGKGNTEAFF
TRBV29-1	TRBJ2-1	CSADGDRTEQFF
TRBV7-8	TRBJ1-5	CASSLDTGNQPQHF
TRBV7-2	TRBJ1-6	CASSPRTRNNSPLHF
TRBV7-3	TRBJ1-1	CASSLGYGGTEAFF
TRBV10-3	TRBJ2-7	CAISSPGDVEQYF
TRBV9	TRBJ1-4	CASSTSADTNEKLFF
TRBV7-9	TRBJ2-2	CASSLKDRDLSRELFF
TRBV13	TRBJ2-2	CTCTTGTAYTGELFF